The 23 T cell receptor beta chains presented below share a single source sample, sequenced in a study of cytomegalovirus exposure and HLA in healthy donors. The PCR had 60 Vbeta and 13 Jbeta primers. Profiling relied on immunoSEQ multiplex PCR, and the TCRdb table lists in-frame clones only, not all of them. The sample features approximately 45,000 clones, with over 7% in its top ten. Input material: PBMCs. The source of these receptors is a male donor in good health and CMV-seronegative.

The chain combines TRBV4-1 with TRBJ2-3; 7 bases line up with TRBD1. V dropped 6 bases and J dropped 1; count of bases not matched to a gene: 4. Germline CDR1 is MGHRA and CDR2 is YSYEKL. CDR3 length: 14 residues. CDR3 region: CASRPGQRTDTQYF. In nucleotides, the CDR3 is TGCGCCAGCAGGCCGGGACAGCGCACAGATACGCAGTATTTT.

CDR3 nucleotides: TGTGCCAGCAGTGAAGACAACACGAACACTGAAGCTTTCTTT. Amino acids: CASSEDNTNTEAFF. The V gene is TRBV6-1, the J gene TRBJ1-1; D remains unclear. The V end lost 1 base, the J end lost 1 base, and 7 bases lay between the germline ends. Germline V CDR1 and CDR2: MNHNS, SASEGT. The CDR3 contains 14 residues.

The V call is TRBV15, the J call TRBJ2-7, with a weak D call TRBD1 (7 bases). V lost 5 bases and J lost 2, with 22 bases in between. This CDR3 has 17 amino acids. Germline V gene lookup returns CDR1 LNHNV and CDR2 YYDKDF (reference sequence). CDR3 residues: CATSGWQGGGRTYEQYF. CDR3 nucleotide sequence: TGTGCCACCAGCGGTTGGCAGGGGGGCGGAAGGACCTACGAGCAGTACTTC.

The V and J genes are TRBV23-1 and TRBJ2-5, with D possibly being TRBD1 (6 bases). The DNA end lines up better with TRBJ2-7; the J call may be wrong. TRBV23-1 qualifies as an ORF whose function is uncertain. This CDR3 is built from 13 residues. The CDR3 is CASSQTGYHEQYF. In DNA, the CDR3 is TGCGCCAGCAGTCAAACAGGGTACCACGAGCAGTACTTC.

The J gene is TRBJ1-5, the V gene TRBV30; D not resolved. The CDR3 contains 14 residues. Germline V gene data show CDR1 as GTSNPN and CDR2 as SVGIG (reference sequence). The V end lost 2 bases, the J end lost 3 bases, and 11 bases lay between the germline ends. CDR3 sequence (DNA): TGTGCCTGGAGTACTTCGATAATCAATCAGCCCCAGCATTTT. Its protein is CAWSTSIINQPQHF.

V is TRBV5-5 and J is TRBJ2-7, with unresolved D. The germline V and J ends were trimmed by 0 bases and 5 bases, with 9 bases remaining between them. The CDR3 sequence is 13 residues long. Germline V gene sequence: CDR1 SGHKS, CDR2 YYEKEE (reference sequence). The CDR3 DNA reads TGTGCCAGCAGCTTGGAAGTCCGGGACGAGCAGTACTTC. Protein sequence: CASSLEVRDEQYF.

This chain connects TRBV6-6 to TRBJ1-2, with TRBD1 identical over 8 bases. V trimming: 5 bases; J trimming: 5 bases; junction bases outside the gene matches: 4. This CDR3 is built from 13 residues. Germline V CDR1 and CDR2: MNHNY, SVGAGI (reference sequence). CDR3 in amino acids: CASSPGGGYGYTF. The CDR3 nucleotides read TGTGCCAGCAGTCCAGGGGGCGGTTATGGCTACACCTTC.

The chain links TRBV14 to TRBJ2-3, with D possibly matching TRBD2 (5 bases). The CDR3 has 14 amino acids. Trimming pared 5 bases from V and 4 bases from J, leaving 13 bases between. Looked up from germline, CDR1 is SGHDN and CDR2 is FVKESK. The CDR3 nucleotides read TGTGCCAGCAGCTCGCCGAGGGAAGCAGATACGCAGTATTTT. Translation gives CASSSPREADTQYF. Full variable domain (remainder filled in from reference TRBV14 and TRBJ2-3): EAGVTQFPSHSVIEKGQTVTLRCDPISGHDNLYWYRRVMGKEIKFLLHFVKESKQDESGMPNNRFLAERTGGTYSTLKVQPAELEDSGVYFCASSSPREADTQYFGPGTRLTVL.

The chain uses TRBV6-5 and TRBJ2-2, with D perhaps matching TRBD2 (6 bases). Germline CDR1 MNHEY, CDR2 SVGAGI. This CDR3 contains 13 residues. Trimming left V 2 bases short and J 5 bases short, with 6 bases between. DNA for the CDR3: TGTGCCAGCAGTTACGGGGGGACCGGGGAGCTGTTTTTT. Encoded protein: CASSYGGTGELFF.

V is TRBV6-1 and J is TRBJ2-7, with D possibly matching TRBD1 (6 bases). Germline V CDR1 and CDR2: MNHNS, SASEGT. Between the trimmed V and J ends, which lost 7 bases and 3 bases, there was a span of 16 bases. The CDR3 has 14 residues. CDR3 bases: TGTGCCAGCACCACAGGGCGGGTAAACTACGAGCAGTACTTC. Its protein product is CASTTGRVNYEQYF.

The CDR3 is CASTFNNNEQFF. The CDR3 coding sequence is TGTGCCAGCACCTTTAACAACAATGAGCAGTTCTTC. The chain joins TRBV7-2 to TRBJ2-1, with no clear D. The germline gives CDR1 SGHTA, CDR2 FQGNSA. V shed 7 bases and J shed 5 bases, with 9 bases lying between them. The CDR3 covers 12 residues.

CDR3 residues: CASGTGGGGYTF. CDR3 bases: TGTGCCAGCGGAACAGGGGGGGGTGGCTACACCTTC. The chain employs TRBV28 and TRBJ1-2; 8 nucleotides align to TRBD1. J was trimmed by 7 bases and V by 8 bases; bases with no gene match: 6. The germline gives CDR1 MDHEN, CDR2 SYDVKM. The CDR3 consists of 12 residues.

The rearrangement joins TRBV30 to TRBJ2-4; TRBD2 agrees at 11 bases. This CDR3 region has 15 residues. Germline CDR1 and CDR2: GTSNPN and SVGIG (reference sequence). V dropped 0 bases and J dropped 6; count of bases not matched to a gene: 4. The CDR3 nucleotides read TGTGCCTGGAGTGTACAAGGGACTAGCGGAAACATTCAGTACTTC. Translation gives CAWSVQGTSGNIQYF.

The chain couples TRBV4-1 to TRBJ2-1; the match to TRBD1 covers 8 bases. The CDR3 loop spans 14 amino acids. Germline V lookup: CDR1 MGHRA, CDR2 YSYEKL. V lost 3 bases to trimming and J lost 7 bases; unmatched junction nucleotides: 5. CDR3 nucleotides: TGCGCCAGCAGCCACCTGACAGGGGCGAATGAGCAGTTCTTC. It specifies CASSHLTGANEQFF.

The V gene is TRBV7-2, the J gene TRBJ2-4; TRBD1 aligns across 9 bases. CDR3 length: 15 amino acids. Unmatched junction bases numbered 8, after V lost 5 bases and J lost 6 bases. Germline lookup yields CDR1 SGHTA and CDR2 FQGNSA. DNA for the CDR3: TGTGCCAGCAGCCGAAGGACAGGGGACTTAAACATTCAGTACTTC. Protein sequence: CASSRRTGDLNIQYF.

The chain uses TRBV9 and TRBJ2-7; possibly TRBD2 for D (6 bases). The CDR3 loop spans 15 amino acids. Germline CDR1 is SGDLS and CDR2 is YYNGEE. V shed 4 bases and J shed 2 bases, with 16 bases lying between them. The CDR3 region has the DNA TGTGCCAGCAGCTCATCAGCGGGTTCCCCCTACGAGCAGTACTTC. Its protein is CASSSSAGSPYEQYF. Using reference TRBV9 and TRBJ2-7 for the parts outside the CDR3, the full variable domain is DSGVTQTPKHLITATGQRVTLRCSPRSGDLSVYWYQQSLDQGLQFLIQYYNGEERAKGNILERFSAQQFPDLHSELNLSSLELGDSALYFCASSSSAGSPYEQYFGPGTRLTVT.

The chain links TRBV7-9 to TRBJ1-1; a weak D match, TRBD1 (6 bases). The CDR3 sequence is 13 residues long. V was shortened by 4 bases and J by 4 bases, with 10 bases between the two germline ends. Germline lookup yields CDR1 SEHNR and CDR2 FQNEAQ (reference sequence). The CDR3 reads CASSSPGATEAFF. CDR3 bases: TGTGCCAGCAGCTCCCCAGGGGCCACTGAAGCTTTCTTT.

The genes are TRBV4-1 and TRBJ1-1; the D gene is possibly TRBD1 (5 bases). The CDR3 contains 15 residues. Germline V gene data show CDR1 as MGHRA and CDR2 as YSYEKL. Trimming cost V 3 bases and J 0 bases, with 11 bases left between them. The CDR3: CASSQAGLMNTEAFF. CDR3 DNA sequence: TGCGCCAGCAGCCAGGCGGGACTGATGAACACTGAAGCTTTCTTT.

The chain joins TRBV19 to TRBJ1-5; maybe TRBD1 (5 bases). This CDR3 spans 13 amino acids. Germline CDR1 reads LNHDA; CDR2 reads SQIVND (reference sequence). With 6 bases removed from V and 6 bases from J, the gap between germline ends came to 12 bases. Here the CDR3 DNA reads TGTGCCAGTAGCGAGCAGGGCGGTCAGCCCCAGCATTTT. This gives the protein CASSEQGGQPQHF.

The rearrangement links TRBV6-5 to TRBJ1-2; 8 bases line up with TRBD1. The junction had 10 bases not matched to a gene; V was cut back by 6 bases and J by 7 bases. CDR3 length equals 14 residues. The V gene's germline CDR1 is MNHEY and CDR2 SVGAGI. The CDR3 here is CASSRTGNKVGYTF. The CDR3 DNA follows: TGTGCCAGCAGCCGGACAGGGAACAAGGTTGGCTACACCTTC.

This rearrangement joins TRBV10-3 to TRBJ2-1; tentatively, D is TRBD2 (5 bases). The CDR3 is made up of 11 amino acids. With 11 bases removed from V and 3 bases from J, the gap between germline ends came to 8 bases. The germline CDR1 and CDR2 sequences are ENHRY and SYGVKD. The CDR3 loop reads CAAGNYNEQFF. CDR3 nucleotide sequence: TGTGCCGCCGGGAACTACAATGAGCAGTTCTTC.

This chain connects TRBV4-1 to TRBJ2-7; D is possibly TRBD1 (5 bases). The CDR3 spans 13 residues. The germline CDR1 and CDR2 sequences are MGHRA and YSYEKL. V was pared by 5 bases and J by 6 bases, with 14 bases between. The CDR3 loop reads CASSSNGQFEQYF. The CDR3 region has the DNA TGCGCCAGCAGCAGTAACGGACAATTCGAGCAGTACTTC.

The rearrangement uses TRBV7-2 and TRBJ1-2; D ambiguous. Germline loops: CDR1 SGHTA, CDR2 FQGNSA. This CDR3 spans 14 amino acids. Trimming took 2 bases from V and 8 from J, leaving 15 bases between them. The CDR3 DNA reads TGTGCCAGCAGCTTACAGTCTCGTTGGGAGGGCTACACCTTC. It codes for CASSLQSRWEGYTF.